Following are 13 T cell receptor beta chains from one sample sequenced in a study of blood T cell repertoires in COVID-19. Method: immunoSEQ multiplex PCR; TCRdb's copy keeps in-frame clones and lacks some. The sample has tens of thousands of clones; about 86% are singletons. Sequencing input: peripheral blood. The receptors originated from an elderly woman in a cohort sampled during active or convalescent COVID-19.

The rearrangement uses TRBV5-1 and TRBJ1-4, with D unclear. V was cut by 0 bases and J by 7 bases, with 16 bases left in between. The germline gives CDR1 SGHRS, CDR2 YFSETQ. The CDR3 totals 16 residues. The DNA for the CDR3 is TGCGCCAGCAGCTTGGGGTTGGGAGACCGGGGTGAAAAACTGTTTTTT. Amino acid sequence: CASSLGLGDRGEKLFF.

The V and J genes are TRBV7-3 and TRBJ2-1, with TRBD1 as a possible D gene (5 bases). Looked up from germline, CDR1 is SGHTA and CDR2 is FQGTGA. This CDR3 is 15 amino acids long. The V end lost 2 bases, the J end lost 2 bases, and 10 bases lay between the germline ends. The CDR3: CASSLGHGTYNEQFF. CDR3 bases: TGTGCCAGCAGCTTAGGACACGGAACCTACAATGAGCAGTTCTTC. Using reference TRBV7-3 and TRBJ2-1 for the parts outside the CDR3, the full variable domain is GAGVSQTPSNKVTEKGKYVELRCDPISGHTALYWYRQSLGQGPEFLIYFQGTGAADDSGLPNDRFFAVRPEGSVSTLKIQRTERGDSAVYLCASSLGHGTYNEQFFGPGTRLTVL.

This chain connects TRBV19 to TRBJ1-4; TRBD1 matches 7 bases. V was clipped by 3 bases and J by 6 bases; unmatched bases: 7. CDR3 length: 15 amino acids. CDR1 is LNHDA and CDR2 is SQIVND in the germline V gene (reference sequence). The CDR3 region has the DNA TGTGCCAGTAGTATTAGTGGGACAGAGGATGAAAAACTGTTTTTT. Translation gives CASSISGTEDEKLFF.

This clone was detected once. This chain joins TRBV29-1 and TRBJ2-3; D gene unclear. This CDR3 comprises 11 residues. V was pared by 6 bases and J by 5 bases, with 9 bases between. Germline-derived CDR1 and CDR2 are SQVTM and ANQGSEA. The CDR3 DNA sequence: TGCAGCGTGCGCCCGAAAGATACGCAGTATTTT. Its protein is CSVRPKDTQYF.

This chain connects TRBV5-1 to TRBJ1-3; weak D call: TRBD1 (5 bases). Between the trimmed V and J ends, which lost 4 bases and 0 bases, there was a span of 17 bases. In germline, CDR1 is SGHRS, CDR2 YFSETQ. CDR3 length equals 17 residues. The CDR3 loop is CASSTSPTESSGNTIYF. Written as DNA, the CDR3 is TGCGCCAGCAGCACCTCACCGACAGAGAGCTCTGGAAACACCATATATTTT.

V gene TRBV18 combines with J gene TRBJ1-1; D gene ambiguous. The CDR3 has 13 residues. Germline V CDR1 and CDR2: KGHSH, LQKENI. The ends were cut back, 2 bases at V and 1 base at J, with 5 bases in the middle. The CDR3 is CASSPGRNTEAFF. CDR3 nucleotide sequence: TGTGCCAGCTCACCAGGGAGGAACACTGAAGCTTTCTTT.

This chain's CDR3 is CASSQVKETQYF. Written as DNA, the CDR3 is TGTGCCAGCAGCCAAGTCAAAGAGACCCAGTACTTC. The chain uses TRBV3-1 (or the pseudogene TRBV3-2) and TRBJ2-5, with D uncertain. CDR3 size: 12 residues. V lost 1 base to trimming and J lost 3 bases, with 3 bases between them. CDR1 LGHDT and CDR2 YNNKEL come from the germline V gene (reference sequence).

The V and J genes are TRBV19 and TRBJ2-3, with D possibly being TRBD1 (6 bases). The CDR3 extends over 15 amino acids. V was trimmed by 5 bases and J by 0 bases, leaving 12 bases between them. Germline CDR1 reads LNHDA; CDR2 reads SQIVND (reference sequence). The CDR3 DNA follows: TGTGCCAGTAGTCCCGGACAGAAAAGCACAGATACGCAGTATTTT. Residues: CASSPGQKSTDTQYF.

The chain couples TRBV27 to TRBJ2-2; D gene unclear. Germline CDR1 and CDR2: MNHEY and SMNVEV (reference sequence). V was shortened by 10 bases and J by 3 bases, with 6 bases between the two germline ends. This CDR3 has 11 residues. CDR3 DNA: TGTGCCACCCTCTACACCGGGGAGCTGTTTTTT. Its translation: CATLYTGELFF.

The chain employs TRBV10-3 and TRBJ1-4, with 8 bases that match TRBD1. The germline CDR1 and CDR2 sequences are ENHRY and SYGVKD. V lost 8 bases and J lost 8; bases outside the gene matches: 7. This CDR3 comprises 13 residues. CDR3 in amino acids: CAIGGQAGEKLFF. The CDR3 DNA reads TGTGCCATCGGGGGACAGGCGGGGGAAAAACTGTTTTTT.

The CDR3 region is CASGGLAGVGETQYF. The CDR3 DNA follows: TGTGCCAGCGGGGGACTAGCGGGAGTAGGTGAGACCCAGTACTTC. The chain joins TRBV2 to TRBJ2-5; 14 bases are shared with TRBD2. Germline assignment: CDR1 SNHLY and CDR2 FYNNEI. CDR3 length: 15 residues. Trimming cost V 8 bases and J 5 bases; bases outside gene matches: 7.

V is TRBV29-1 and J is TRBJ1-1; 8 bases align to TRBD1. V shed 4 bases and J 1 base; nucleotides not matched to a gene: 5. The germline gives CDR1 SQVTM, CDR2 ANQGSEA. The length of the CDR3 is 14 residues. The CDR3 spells CSVATGQGNTEAFF. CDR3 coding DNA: TGCAGCGTTGCCACAGGACAGGGGAACACTGAAGCTTTCTTT.

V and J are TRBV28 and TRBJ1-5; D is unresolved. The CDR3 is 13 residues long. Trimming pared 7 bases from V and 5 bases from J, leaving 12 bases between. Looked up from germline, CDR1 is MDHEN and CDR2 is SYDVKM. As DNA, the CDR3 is TGTGCCAGCACCTCGGGAGGCTATCAGCCCCAGCATTTT. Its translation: CASTSGGYQPQHF.